A selection of T cell receptor beta chains follows, all from one sample in a study of T cell changes during pregnancy in multiple sclerosis. Produced via immunoSEQ multiplex PCR; TCRdb's table is partial and in-frame only. The data show about 50,000 clones, about 94% seen once. Sequences were derived from CD8+ T cells from peripheral blood mononuclear cells, sampled in the first trimester of pregnancy. All receptors derive from a female donor with multiple sclerosis, enrolled in a pregnancy study. Both conserved end residues are part of each CDR3. Fields, in order: V gene, J gene, CDR3 protein.

v_call: TRBV4-1
j_call: TRBJ1-1
cdr3_aa: CASSQQGQGGTEAFF

v_call: TRBV10-3
j_call: TRBJ1-6
cdr3_aa: CATGTGRDSPLHF

v_call: TRBV5-4
j_call: TRBJ2-5
cdr3_aa: CAYRGPQETQYF

v_call: TRBV29-1
j_call: TRBJ2-2
cdr3_aa: CSALGPLTGDTGELFF

v_call: TRBV4-1
j_call: TRBJ2-1
cdr3_aa: CASSPGQGNEQFF

v_call: TRBV9
j_call: TRBJ2-6
cdr3_aa: CASSPPRANVLTF

v_call: TRBV6-5
j_call: TRBJ2-1
cdr3_aa: CASSWTGSEQFF

v_call: TRBV4-2
j_call: TRBJ1-4
cdr3_aa: CASSPNMEVEKLFF

v_call: TRBV14
j_call: TRBJ1-1
cdr3_aa: CASSQGGGREAAFF

v_call: TRBV21-1
j_call: TRBJ2-7
cdr3_aa: CASSKSGTLAGRYEQYF

v_call: TRBV6-5
j_call: TRBJ2-1
cdr3_aa: CASSYRDRANSEQFF

v_call: TRBV7-6
j_call: TRBJ2-7
cdr3_aa: CASSGGPFHEQYF

v_call: TRBV11-1
j_call: TRBJ2-3
cdr3_aa: CASSVTGVPEHLRDTQYF

v_call: TRBV30
j_call: TRBJ2-1
cdr3_aa: CAWAGLAGGNEQFF

v_call: TRBV6-6
j_call: TRBJ2-5
cdr3_aa: CASSKLAGVETQYF

v_call: TRBV27
j_call: TRBJ1-5
cdr3_aa: CASSPQGAQPQHF

v_call: TRBV6-4
j_call: TRBJ2-1
cdr3_aa: CASSDGDRDYNEQFF

v_call: TRBV25-1
j_call: TRBJ2-1
cdr3_aa: CASSDPGHGSSYNEQFF

v_call: TRBV6-5
j_call: TRBJ2-5
cdr3_aa: CASSYGQNQETQYF

v_call: TRBV29-1
j_call: TRBJ2-1
cdr3_aa: CSARGQGALNEQFF

v_call: TRBV13
j_call: TRBJ1-1
cdr3_aa: CASSLEGTEAFF

v_call: TRBV7-9
j_call: TRBJ2-2
cdr3_aa: CASSTPGQEKPGELFF

v_call: TRBV7-2
j_call: TRBJ2-7
cdr3_aa: CASSPARDRGYEQYF

v_call: TRBV6-5
j_call: TRBJ2-2
cdr3_aa: CATSSDTGELFF

v_call: TRBV27
j_call: TRBJ2-7
cdr3_aa: CASSPPGTSYEQYF

v_call: TRBV28
j_call: TRBJ2-7
cdr3_aa: CASSSDSPLSSYEQYF

v_call: TRBV7-6
j_call: TRBJ2-1
cdr3_aa: CASSPPRGQGSYNEQFF

v_call: TRBV5-6
j_call: TRBJ2-2
cdr3_aa: CASSPGQLNTGELFF

v_call: TRBV7-9
j_call: TRBJ1-1
cdr3_aa: CAVMNTEAFF

v_call: TRBV4-1
j_call: TRBJ1-1
cdr3_aa: CASSQDRGGDTEAFF

v_call: TRBV4-2
j_call: TRBJ2-1
cdr3_aa: CASSQDLAGTGLYNEQFF

v_call: TRBV27
j_call: TRBJ2-7
cdr3_aa: CASGSTGSSEQYF